This T cell receptor beta chain was sequenced for a study of radiation and T cells in renal cell carcinoma. About the study: Nephrectomy followed 15 Gy stereotactic body radiation by 4 weeks. Study-wide results and caveats: From baseline, blood top tumor clonotypes peaked at 2 weeks post-radiation.

To note about this clone: Its cognate antigen is unknown.

Profiled with immunoSEQ multiplex PCR; TCRdb holds only in-frame clones, not every one. Of under 150,000 clones detected, more than 80% appear once; the ten largest clones hold under 2.5%. The V gene's germline CDR1 is ENHRY and CDR2 SYGVKD. V was pared by 6 bases and J by 6 bases, with 12 bases between. The CDR3 has 14 amino acids. Stated time point: blood 2 weeks post-SBRT. Treatment meaning: 15 Gy SBRT to primary tumor, nephrectomy 4 weeks later. After SBRT, blood was collected at 2 and 4 weeks, plus baseline. Clear cell pathology was present in this patient's renal cell carcinoma. The chain links TRBV10-3 to TRBJ1-6; weak D call: TRBD1 (6 bases). This TCR was recovered from a woman in her fifties or sixties with renal cell carcinoma. Here the sequenced sample was blood, taken from a patient whose treatment included radiotherapy and nephrectomy. As DNA, the CDR3 is TGTGCCATCAGGCCGGGGGGCAGTAATTCACCCCTCCACTTT. This codes for CAIRPGGSNSPLHF.